This T cell receptor beta chain was sequenced for a study of persistence of HIV-infected CD4 T cells. Study background: Donors had been on suppressive ART for a median of roughly 8 years. Study outcomes and limitations: CMV- and Gag-responding cells had lower TCRbeta richness than CD3/CD28-responding cells.

This was the immunoSEQ version 4 assay in survey mode. Measured with immunoSEQ multiplex PCR; TCRdb has only the in-frame clones, and not every one. This table holds about 51,000 clones, approximately 90% found once. Points on this clone: What it binds is not known.

Cells were stimulated nonspecifically with anti-CD3/anti-CD28 magnetic beads. Sorting of responding CD4+ T cells relied on upregulated CD40 ligand together with CD69. V dropped 1 base and J dropped 0 bases, with 7 bases sitting between them. Germline assignment: CDR1 SGHNT and CDR2 YYREEE (reference sequence). The CDR3 extends over 14 amino acids. The clonotype comes from an adult woman with HIV who was CMV-seropositive. This chain uses TRBV5-4 with TRBJ1-1; no definite D call. The sequenced sample was CD4+ T cells sorted from PBMCs after roughly 18-hour stimulation, obtained from a patient who received antiretroviral therapy. The DNA for the CDR3 is TGTGCCAGCAGCTTGACGACGATGAACACTGAAGCTTTCTTT. As protein: CASSLTTMNTEAFF.